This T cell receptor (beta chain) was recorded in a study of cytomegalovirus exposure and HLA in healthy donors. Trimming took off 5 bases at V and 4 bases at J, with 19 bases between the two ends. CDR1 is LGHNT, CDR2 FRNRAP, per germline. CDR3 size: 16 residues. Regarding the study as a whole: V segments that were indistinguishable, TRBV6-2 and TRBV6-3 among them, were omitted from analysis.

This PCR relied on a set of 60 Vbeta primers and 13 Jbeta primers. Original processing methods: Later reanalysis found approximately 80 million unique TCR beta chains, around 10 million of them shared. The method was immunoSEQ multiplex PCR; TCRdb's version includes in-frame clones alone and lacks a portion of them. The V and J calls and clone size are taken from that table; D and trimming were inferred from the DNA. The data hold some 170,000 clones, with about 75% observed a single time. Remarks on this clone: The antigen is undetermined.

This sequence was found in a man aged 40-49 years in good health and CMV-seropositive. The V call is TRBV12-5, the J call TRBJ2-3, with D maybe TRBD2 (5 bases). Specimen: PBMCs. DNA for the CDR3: TGTGCTAGTGGTCCAGGCGTTGGACCCGGGGCAGATACGCAGTATTTT. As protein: CASGPGVGPGADTQYF.